This T cell receptor (beta chain) was found in a study of T-cell reconstitution after alpha-beta-depleted transplantation in children. CDR1 LNHDA and CDR2 SQIVND come from the germline V gene (reference sequence). This CDR3 is built from 11 residues. V was clipped by 7 bases and J by 4 bases, with 7 bases between them. Unique molecular identifiers tagged the TCRbeta library. MiXCR, applied by TCRdb to the PCR reads, yields one record per CDR3 protein. This table has 260,000 or so distinct CDR3 sequences, more than 10% appearing once. The chain is built from TRBV19 and TRBJ1-1; D not certain. Specimen: PBMCs from the stem cell graft donor, collected from the stem cell graft. The receptor's source is a human donor who donated a stem cell graft to a child with acute lymphoblastic leukemia. The CDR3 bases are TGTGCCAGTACGCCGAGCACTGAAGCTTTCTTT. Protein product: CASTPSTEAFF.